This TCR beta chain is drawn from a study of T cells after yellow fever vaccination. Regarding the study as a whole: Clones from primary vaccination mostly reappeared after the booster (96% CD4, around 90% CD8). Peaking faster, on day 5 versus 15, the secondary response was nonetheless weaker.

This clonotype was counted only a few times. What it recognizes is unknown. There are 13 residues in the CDR3. V was clipped by 7 bases and J by 0 bases; unmatched bases: 5. Germline assignment: CDR1 DFQATT and CDR2 SNEGSKA (reference sequence). TCRdb ran MiXCR on the 5' RACE reads and lists one entry per CDR3 protein. This table has 620,000 or so distinct CDR3 sequences, less than 20% appearing once. This receptor was obtained from a man aged 18 to 30 who received the YFV17D yellow fever vaccine. The J gene is TRBJ2-7, the V gene TRBV20-1; 8 bases line up with TRBD1. Sequencing was performed on PBMCs, taken 5 days after the first yellow fever vaccination. The CDR3 region has the DNA TGCAGTGTCCTGACAGGGGCCTCCTACGAGCAGTACTTC. Protein sequence: CSVLTGASYEQYF.